The 13 T cell receptor beta chains given below trace back to one sample, sequenced in a study of T cell responses to AZD1222 COVID-19 vaccine. Only in-frame clones appear in the TCRdb table, and some are missing; sequencing was by immunoSEQ multiplex PCR. The sample yields about 140,000 clones, roughly 89% seen once. The sequences come from peripheral blood, collected on day 0 of AZD1222 vaccination. These receptors originate from an adult in good health.

The chain carries TRBV20-1 and TRBJ2-7, with D unresolved. CDR3 length: 11 residues. V dropped 6 bases and J dropped 5 bases, with 11 bases sitting between them. Per the germline V gene, CDR1 is DFQATT and CDR2 is SNEGSKA (reference sequence). CDR3 DNA sequence: TGCAGTGCGGCCGGGTCCCACGAGCAGTACTTC. As protein: CSAAGSHEQYF.

Only one count was recorded for this clone. The chain combines TRBV2 with TRBJ2-1; D tentatively fits TRBD1 or TRBD2 (5 bases each). Germline lookup yields CDR1 SNHLY and CDR2 FYNNEI. V was shortened by 7 bases and J by 9 bases, with 25 bases between the two germline ends. This CDR3 is 16 amino acids long. Here the CDR3 DNA reads TGTGCCAGCAATGACGGGGCCCAGAAACTTAGGGGTGAGCAGTTCTTC. The encoded protein is CASNDGAQKLRGEQFF. Combining the CDR3 with reference TRBV2 and TRBJ2-1 gives the whole variable domain EPEVTQTPSHQVTQMGQEVILRCVPISNHLYFYWYRQILGQKVEFLVSFYNNEISEKSEIFDDQFSVERPDGSNFTLKIRSTKLEDSAMYFCASNDGAQKLRGEQFFGPGTRLTVL.

V and J are TRBV19 and TRBJ1-5; D possibly corresponds to TRBD1 (5 bases). V lost 3 bases and J 0 bases, leaving 18 bases between the germline ends. Germline V lookup: CDR1 LNHDA, CDR2 SQIVND (reference sequence). The CDR3 runs 18 residues. Written as DNA, the CDR3 is TGTGCCAGTAGTATTTTTCAGAACTCAGGGACTAGCAATCAGCCCCAGCATTTT. Translated: CASSIFQNSGTSNQPQHF.

The chain has TRBV12-3 or TRBV12-4 and TRBJ1-1; unclear D gene. There are 13 residues in the CDR3. Trimming removed 3 bases at V and 7 bases at J, with 12 bases between. The CDR3 loop is CASSFEPRYEAFF. The CDR3 region has the DNA TGTGCCAGCAGTTTTGAGCCGCGATATGAAGCTTTCTTT.

This clone is judged medium-sized. J is TRBJ1-6 and V is TRBV6-1; possibly TRBD1 for D (5 bases). The V gene lost 3 bases and the J gene lost 5 bases, with 5 bases spanning the gap. Germline CDR1 reads MNHNS; CDR2 reads SASEGT. This CDR3 region has 13 residues. The CDR3 bases are TGTGCCAGCAGTGACAGGGATAATTCACCCCTCCACTTT. This gives the protein CASSDRDNSPLHF.

The rearrangement links TRBV4-1 to TRBJ2-7; the D is unclear. The germline V gene encodes CDR1 MGHRA and CDR2 YSYEKL. Trimming left V 4 bases short and J 3 bases short, with 16 bases between. The CDR3 extends over 15 amino acids. CDR3: CASSREFDSLYEQYF. CDR3 coding DNA: TGCGCCAGCAGCCGCGAATTTGACTCCCTCTACGAGCAGTACTTC.

J is TRBJ2-1 and V is TRBV2; D tentatively fits TRBD1 or TRBD2 (5 bases each). Between the trimmed V and J ends, which lost 7 bases and 10 bases, there was a span of 17 bases. The V gene's germline CDR1 is SNHLY and CDR2 FYNNEI. The CDR3 extends over 13 amino acids. The CDR3 DNA reads TGTGCCAGCATTAGGACTCCGGGGCTAGAGCAGTTCTTC. Its translation is CASIRTPGLEQFF.

The chain carries TRBV19 and TRBJ2-7; D could derive from TRBD1 or TRBD2 (5 bases each). The V gene's germline CDR1 is LNHDA and CDR2 SQIVND (reference sequence). The CDR3 loop spans 14 amino acids. Trimming stripped 0 bases from V and 2 bases from J, with 8 bases between. CDR3 DNA sequence: TGTGCCAGTAGTATAGATCTGGGGGCCTACGAGCAGTACTTC. Translating gives CASSIDLGAYEQYF.

V gene TRBV19 combines with J gene TRBJ2-1; 12 nucleotides match TRBD2. The CDR3 contains 15 residues. J was trimmed by 6 bases and V by 6 bases; bases with no gene match: 6. Per the germline V gene, CDR1 is LNHDA and CDR2 is SQIVND (reference sequence). CDR3 bases: TGTGCCAGTAGCGGACGGACTAGCGGGATCAATGAGCAGTTCTTC. Its translation is CASSGRTSGINEQFF.

This chain links TRBV5-6 with TRBJ1-5; D not certain. The CDR3 totals 16 residues. The V and J ends lost 4 bases and 4 bases respectively, with 18 bases between them. The V gene's germline CDR1 is SGHDT and CDR2 YYEEEE. CDR3 sequence: CASSLGGHQPNQPQHF. For the CDR3, the DNA is TGTGCCAGCAGCCTTGGCGGTCACCAACCTAATCAGCCCCAGCATTTT.

The table lists this clone with a count of one. The gene calls are TRBV7-8 and TRBJ2-7, with D possibly TRBD2 on 5 matching bases. Trimming stripped 2 bases from V and 1 base from J, with 9 bases between. CDR3 size: 14 residues. Germline values: CDR1 SGHVS, CDR2 FQNEAQ. The CDR3 loop is CASSLLQRSYEQYF. The DNA for the CDR3 is TGTGCCAGCAGCTTATTGCAGCGGTCCTACGAGCAGTACTTC.

The CDR3 loop is CATSTFPRARNPSYEQYF. For the CDR3, the DNA is TGTGCCACCAGCACCTTCCCCAGGGCCCGAAATCCCTCCTACGAGCAGTACTTC. The V gene is TRBV15, the J gene TRBJ2-7, with D maybe TRBD1 (5 bases). The CDR3 is 18 amino acids. V was pared by 4 bases and J by 0 bases, with 22 bases between. Germline CDR1 reads LNHNV; CDR2 reads YYDKDF (reference sequence).

CDR3 protein: CASSFVPGGPQGELFF. The CDR3 nucleotides read TGTGCCAGCAGCTTCGTCCCGGGGGGGCCCCAAGGGGAGCTGTTTTTT. The chain has TRBV7-2 and TRBJ2-2; 8 bases fit TRBD2. Unmatched junction bases numbered 11, after V lost 3 bases and J lost 8 bases. The CDR3 has 16 amino acids. The germline V gene encodes CDR1 SGHTA and CDR2 FQGNSA.